These T cell receptor beta chains were read from a single sample in a study of blood T cell repertoires in COVID-19. Here immunoSEQ multiplex PCR was the method, and the copy in TCRdb shows in-frame clones only, minus some. The sample has 110,000 to 150,000 clones; around 82% are singletons. Sequences were obtained from peripheral blood. The receptors stem from a human donor in a cohort sampled during active COVID-19. Both conserved end residues are part of each CDR3. The order of the fields is clone size, D gene, V gene, J gene, CDR3 protein, CDR3 DNA. The D gene is left open where the match is weak. Rows give clone size only sometimes, using once, few, many, or a class for an expanded clone.

>once|TRBD1|TRBV6-2/TRBV6-3|TRBJ1-1
CASSGTGYRTEAFF
TGTGCCAGCAGCGGGACAGGGTATAGGACTGAAGCTTTCTTT
>.|.|TRBV5-1|TRBJ2-1
CASSKAQGTYNEQFF
TGCGCCAGCAGCAAAGCACAGGGAACCTACAATGAGCAGTTCTTC
>.|TRBD1|TRBV25-1|TRBJ1-6
CASRGDRGRYSPLHF
TGTGCCAGCAGAGGCGACAGGGGACGTTATTCACCCCTCCACTTT
>many|TRBD1|TRBV4-1|TRBJ2-2
CASSQDGGQGWTGELFF
TGCGCCAGCAGCCAAGACGGGGGACAGGGGTGGACCGGGGAGCTGTTTTTT
>once|.|TRBV25-1|TRBJ1-2
CASSEWGDFYGYTF
TGTGCCAGCAGTGAATGGGGGGATTTCTATGGCTACACCTTC
>.|.|TRBV7-2|TRBJ1-6
CASSLGGGHNSPLHF
TGTGCCAGCAGCTTGGGGGGAGGCCATAATTCACCCCTCCACTTT
>.|.|TRBV12-3/TRBV12-4|TRBJ1-5
CASSPQGDQPQHF
TGTGCCAGCAGTCCCCAAGGGGATCAGCCCCAGCATTTT
>.|TRBD2|TRBV2|TRBJ2-1
CASSGAGGEQFF
TGTGCCAGCAGTGGTGCGGGAGGTGAGCAGTTCTTC
>.|.|TRBV4-1|TRBJ2-3
CASSQDLGRDTQYF
TGCGCCAGCAGCCAAGATCTTGGCAGAGATACGCAGTATTTT
>.|TRBD2|TRBV7-2|TRBJ2-1
CASSLGGRGLSSYNEQFF
TGTGCCAGCAGCTTAGGTGGGAGGGGCCTTAGCTCCTACAATGAGCAGTTCTTC
>.|.|TRBV6-5|TRBJ1-1
CASSYSSNTEAFF
TGTGCCAGCAGTTACTCCTCGAACACTGAAGCTTTCTTT
>.|TRBD2|TRBV2|TRBJ2-2
CASSGLAGATGELFF
TGTGCCAGCAGTGGCCTAGCGGGGGCCACCGGGGAGCTGTTTTTT
>.|.|TRBV18|TRBJ1-5
CASSENRDWPQHF
TGTGCCAGCTCAGAGAACAGAGATTGGCCCCAGCATTTT
>once|.|TRBV6-2/TRBV6-3|TRBJ2-1
CASSYSGLREFF
TGTGCCAGCAGTTACTCGGGACTGCGGGAGTTCTTC
>.|.|TRBV2|TRBJ2-7
CASTLGPYEQYF
TGTGCCAGCACTTTGGGCCCCTACGAGCAGTACTTC
>.|TRBD2|TRBV5-1|TRBJ2-1
CASRSSLAGDNEQFF
TGCGCCAGCAGGTCTTCTCTAGCGGGAGACAATGAGCAGTTCTTC
>.|.|TRBV7-2|TRBJ2-1
CASSFQNSGYNEQFF
TGTGCCAGCAGCTTTCAGAATAGCGGTTACAATGAGCAGTTCTTC
>.|.|TRBV3-1/TRBV3-2|TRBJ2-5
CASSQRGQETQYF
TGTGCCAGCAGCCAACGGGGCCAAGAGACCCAGTACTTC
>.|TRBD1|TRBV5-1|TRBJ2-2
CASSPPGQGATGELFF
TGCGCCAGCAGCCCGCCGGGACAGGGGGCAACCGGGGAGCTGTTTTTT
>.|TRBD1|TRBV7-2|TRBJ1-1
CASSWDREREAFF
TGTGCCAGCAGCTGGGACAGGGAGCGTGAAGCTTTCTTT
>.|TRBD2|TRBV3-1/TRBV3-2|TRBJ2-7
CASSQGPSVGTSSTEQYF
TGTGCCAGCAGCCAAGGCCCAAGCGTCGGGACTAGCTCAACCGAGCAGTACTTC
>.|TRBD2|TRBV7-2|TRBJ2-1
CASLRGREGYEQFF
TGTGCCAGCCTAAGAGGGCGGGAGGGCTATGAGCAGTTCTTC
>.|TRBD1|TRBV24-1|TRBJ1-2
CATSDPADRDLYGYTF
TGTGCCACCAGTGATCCCGCAGACAGGGACCTCTATGGCTACACCTTC
>.|.|TRBV5-1|TRBJ2-3
CASSLGTRTDTQYF
TGCGCCAGCAGCTTGGGCACTCGCACAGATACGCAGTATTTT
>.|.|TRBV7-9|TRBJ2-2
CASSLSGSGAGELFF
TGTGCCAGCAGCTTATCCGGGTCAGGGGCCGGGGAGCTGTTTTTT
>.|TRBD1|TRBV5-4|TRBJ2-2
CASSTPGTGAGELFF
TGTGCCAGCAGCACTCCCGGGACAGGGGCCGGGGAGCTGTTTTTT
>.|TRBD1|TRBV2|TRBJ2-6
CASSRETGMSSGANVLTF
TGTGCCAGCAGTCGAGAGACAGGGATGAGCTCTGGGGCCAACGTCCTGACTTTC
>.|TRBD2|TRBV7-2|TRBJ2-1
CASSLSGSSYNEQFF
TGTGCCAGCAGCCTAAGCGGGAGCTCCTACAATGAGCAGTTCTTC
>.|.|TRBV5-1|TRBJ1-1
CASSPPERQEAFF
TGCGCCAGCAGCCCTCCTGAGAGACAGGAAGCTTTCTTT
>.|TRBD2|TRBV7-2|TRBJ2-7
CASSLNGGVTYEQYF
TGTGCCAGCAGCCTAAACGGGGGGGTGACCTACGAGCAGTACTTC
>.|.|TRBV5-1|TRBJ2-3
CASSYWGHTDTQYF
TGCGCCAGCAGCTATTGGGGACACACAGATACGCAGTATTTT
>.|.|TRBV3-1/TRBV3-2|TRBJ1-2
CASSHHDSNYGYTF
TGTGCCAGCAGCCATCACGACAGTAACTATGGCTACACCTTC
>.|.|TRBV4-3|TRBJ1-6
CASSQGTTELWAPLHF
TGCGCCAGCAGCCAAGGCACGACGGAGCTTTGGGCACCCCTCCACTTT
>few|TRBD1|TRBV29-1|TRBJ1-2
CSVSGTGGYGYTF
TGCAGCGTATCCGGGACAGGGGGCTATGGCTACACCTTC
>.|TRBD1|TRBV5-1|TRBJ2-7
CASSRTSRTGSSYEQYF
TGCGCCAGCAGCCGGACCAGTCGGACAGGAAGCTCCTACGAGCAGTACTTC
>.|.|TRBV27|TRBJ2-7
CASSLKAEPSYEQYF
TGTGCCAGCAGTTTAAAGGCGGAACCCTCCTACGAGCAGTACTTC
>.|.|TRBV7-9|TRBJ1-5
CASSLDRQNQPQHF
TGTGCCAGCAGTCTCGACAGGCAGAATCAGCCCCAGCATTTT
>.|TRBD1|TRBV12-3/TRBV12-4|TRBJ1-1
CASRVDRETEAFF
TGTGCCAGCAGGGTCGACAGGGAAACTGAAGCTTTCTTT
>.|.|TRBV7-9|TRBJ1-3
CASSWGRGSGNTIYF
TGTGCCAGCAGCTGGGGGAGGGGCTCTGGAAACACCATATATTTT
>.|.|TRBV5-1|TRBJ2-6
CASTGSGANVLTF
TGCGCCAGCACAGGTTCTGGGGCCAACGTCCTGACTTTC
>.|.|TRBV7-6|TRBJ2-1
CASSLAVPALFGNEQFF
TGTGCCAGCAGCTTAGCGGTACCTGCCTTATTCGGGAATGAGCAGTTCTTC
>.|.|TRBV19|TRBJ1-2
CASSISTGTIGTANYGYTF
TGTGCCAGTAGTATTTCCACCGGGACAATAGGAACCGCTAACTATGGCTACACCTTC
>.|TRBD1|TRBV5-1|TRBJ1-5
CASSPQGGSNQPQHF
TGCGCCAGCAGCCCCCAGGGGGGAAGCAATCAGCCCCAGCATTTT
>.|.|TRBV3-1/TRBV3-2|TRBJ2-1
CASSQAGQRDNEQFF
TGTGCCAGCAGCCAGGCGGGACAGAGAGACAATGAGCAGTTCTTC
>.|.|TRBV7-8|TRBJ2-5
CASSRDFLMETQYF
TGTGCCAGCAGTCGGGACTTTTTAATGGAGACCCAGTACTTC
>.|TRBD1|TRBV11-2|TRBJ2-7
CASSRDSSYEQYF
TGTGCCAGCAGCCGGGACAGCTCCTACGAGCAGTACTTC
>.|.|TRBV14|TRBJ1-2
CASSQASSPGQFGYGYTF
TGTGCCAGCAGCCAAGCCTCTTCCCCCGGACAGTTTGGCTATGGCTACACCTTC
>.|.|TRBV5-1|TRBJ1-2
CASSYDDGSYGYTF
TGCGCCAGCAGCTATGATGACGGGAGCTATGGCTACACCTTC
>.|TRBD1|TRBV7-9|TRBJ1-1
CASSPDGGQGRTEAFF
TGTGCCAGCAGCCCCGACGGAGGACAGGGGAGGACTGAAGCTTTCTTT
>.|.|TRBV6-2/TRBV6-3|TRBJ1-2
CASSHDGDYGYTF
TGTGCCAGCAGCCACGACGGGGACTATGGCTACACCTTC
>.|.|TRBV4-2|TRBJ1-5
CASSQGGIPNQPQHF
TGTGCCAGCAGCCAAGGAGGGATCCCGAATCAGCCCCAGCATTTT
>.|TRBD1|TRBV28|TRBJ2-5
CASSSPTGGSETQYF
TGTGCCAGCAGTTCTCCGACAGGGGGATCGGAGACCCAGTACTTC
>once|.|TRBV11-3|TRBJ2-1
CASSLGQAAYNEQFF
TGTGCCAGCAGCTTAGGACAGGCCGCCTACAATGAGCAGTTCTTC
>.|TRBD1|TRBV5-1|TRBJ2-3
CASSRATGAGGTDTQYF
TGCGCCAGCAGCAGAGCAACAGGGGCCGGCGGCACAGATACGCAGTATTTT
>.|.|TRBV10-3|TRBJ1-2
CAISERPEDGYTF
TGTGCCATCAGTGAGAGGCCAGAGGATGGCTACACCTTC
>.|.|TRBV3-1/TRBV3-2|TRBJ1-2
CASSGRVDYGYTF
TGTGCCAGCAGTGGCAGGGTAGACTATGGCTACACCTTC
>.|TRBD1|TRBV5-4|TRBJ1-6
CASRSRDSLNSPLHF
TGTGCCAGCAGGTCCAGGGACAGCCTTAATTCACCCCTCCACTTT